This TCR beta chain was sequenced for a study of blood T cells in healthy people across ages. The CDR3 is 15 residues long, ends included. In germline, CDR1 is SGHRS, CDR2 YFSETQ. With a J-beta primer mix and a sample-barcoded 5' primer, a second PCR ran about 7 to 11 cycles. Every cDNA molecule bore a tag from a template-switch adaptor containing 12 random nucleotides. Using its own MiXCR run on the 5' RACE reads, TCRdb lists one record per CDR3 protein. The sample includes 600,000 to 800,000 distinct CDR3 sequences, roughly half seen only once; the top ten take 13%. Worth noting for this clonotype: This CDR3 is missing its conserved last phenylalanine or tryptophan, likely due to a read error. It is unclear where the CDR3 begins or ends on the DNA, so no DNA is shown, and the CDR3 is as TCRdb lists it.

This receptor was obtained from a woman at least 80 years old in good health. Material: blood. The V call is TRBV5-1, the J call TRBJ2-6. The CDR3 region is CASSWTVSGANVLTV.